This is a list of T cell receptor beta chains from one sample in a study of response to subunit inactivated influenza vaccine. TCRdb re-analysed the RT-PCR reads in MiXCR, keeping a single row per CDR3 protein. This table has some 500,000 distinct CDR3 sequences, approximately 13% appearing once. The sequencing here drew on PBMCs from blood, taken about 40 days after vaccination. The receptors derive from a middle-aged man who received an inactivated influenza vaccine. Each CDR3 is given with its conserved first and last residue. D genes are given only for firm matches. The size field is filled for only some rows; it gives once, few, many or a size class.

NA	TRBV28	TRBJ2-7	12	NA	CASSLSNTASDF	TGTGCCAGCAGTTTATCTAACACGGCCTCGGACTTC
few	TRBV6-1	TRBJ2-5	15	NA	CASSRDLDRGGTQYF	TGTGCCAGCAGTCGGGACCTAGACCGAGGAGGGACCCAGTACTTC
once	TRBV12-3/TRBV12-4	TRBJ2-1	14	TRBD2	CASSLAGDHNEQFF	TGTGCCAGCAGCCTAGCGGGGGACCACAATGAGCAGTTCTTC
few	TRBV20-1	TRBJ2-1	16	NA	CSARDGWAASYNEQFF	TGCAGTGCTAGAGATGGGTGGGCAGCCTCATACAATGAGCAGTTCTTC
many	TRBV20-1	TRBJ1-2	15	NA	CSARDPILQGGGYTF	TGCAGTGCTAGAGATCCCATCTTACAGGGTGGCGGCTACACCTTC
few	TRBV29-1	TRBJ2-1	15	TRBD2	CSVLGLAGGYGEQFF	TGCAGCGTTCTGGGACTAGCGGGGGGTTATGGTGAGCAGTTCTTC
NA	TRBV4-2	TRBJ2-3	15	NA	CASSQEGQYTDTQYF	TGTGCCAGCAGCCAAGAGGGTCAATACACAGATACGCAGTATTTT
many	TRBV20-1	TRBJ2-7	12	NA	CSARQNRDEQYF	TGCAGTGCTAGACAGAACCGGGACGAGCAGTACTTC
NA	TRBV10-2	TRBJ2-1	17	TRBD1	CASRRSAGTGTYNEQFF	TGCGCCAGCAGGAGGAGCGCCGGGACAGGGACCTACAATGAGCAGTTCTTC
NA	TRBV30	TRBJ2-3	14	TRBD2	CAWSGVAGADTQYF	TGTGCCTGGAGTGGGGTAGCGGGAGCCGATACGCAGTATTTT
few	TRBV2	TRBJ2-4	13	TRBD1	CASSPDRGGIQYF	TGTGCCAGCAGCCCAGACAGGGGAGGCATTCAGTACTTC
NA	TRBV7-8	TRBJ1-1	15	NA	CASSLARGSNTEAFF	TGTGCCAGCAGCTTAGCGCGGGGATCGAACACTGAAGCTTTCTTT
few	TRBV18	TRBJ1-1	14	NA	CASSPVARNTEAFF	TGTGCCAGCTCACCGGTCGCAAGGAACACTGAAGCTTTCTTT
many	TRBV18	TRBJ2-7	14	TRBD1	CASSPGQGPYEQYF	TGCGCCAGCAGCCCAGGACAGGGTCCCTACGAGCAGTACTTC
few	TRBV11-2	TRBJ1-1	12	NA	CASSLDPGEAFF	TGTGCCAGCAGCTTAGACCCGGGTGAAGCTTTCTTT
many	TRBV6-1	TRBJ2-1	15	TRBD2	CASSRGTSGSHEQFF	TGTGCCAGCAGTCGCGGGACTAGCGGCTCCCATGAGCAGTTCTTC
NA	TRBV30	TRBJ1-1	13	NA	CAWSVGPNTEAFF	TGTGCCTGGAGTGTAGGGCCGAACACTGAAGCTTTCTTT
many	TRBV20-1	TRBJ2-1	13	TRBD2	CSARGGRAHEQFF	TGCAGTGCTAGGGGTGGGAGGGCCCATGAGCAGTTCTTC
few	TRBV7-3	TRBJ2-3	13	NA	CASSLRPPDTQYF	TGTGCCAGCAGCTTAAGGCCACCAGATACGCAGTATTTT
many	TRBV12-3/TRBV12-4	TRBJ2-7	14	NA	CASSWGGKAYEQYF	TGTGCCAGCAGTTGGGGAGGAAAAGCCTACGAGCAGTACTTC
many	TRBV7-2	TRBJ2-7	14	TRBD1	CASSLGRQGYEQYF	TGTGCCAGCAGCTTAGGTCGACAGGGGTACGAGCAGTACTTC
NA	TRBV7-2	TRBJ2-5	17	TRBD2	CASSLARRGMYQETQYF	TGTGCCAGCAGCTTAGCGAGGCGGGGGATGTACCAAGAGACCCAGTACTTC
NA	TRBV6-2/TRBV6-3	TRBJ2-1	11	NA	CASSYSYEQFF	TGTGCCAGCAGTTACTCCTATGAGCAGTTCTTC
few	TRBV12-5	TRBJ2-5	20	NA	CASGLVPGTIPGTAQETQYF	TGTGCTAGTGGTTTGGTACCCGGGACGATTCCGGGGACGGCCCAAGAGACCCAGTACTTC
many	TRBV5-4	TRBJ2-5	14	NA	CASSLEGTQETQYF	TGTGCCAGCAGCCTAGAGGGGACTCAAGAGACCCAGTACTTC
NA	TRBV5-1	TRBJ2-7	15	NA	CASSLVADSSYEQYF	TGCGCCAGCAGCTTGGTGGCCGACAGCTCCTACGAGCAGTACTTC
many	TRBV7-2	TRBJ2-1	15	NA	CASSLLGGTYNEQFF	TGTGCCAGCAGCTTACTGGGGGGCACCTACAATGAGCAGTTCTTC
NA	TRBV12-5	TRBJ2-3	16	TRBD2	CASGQGLAGHTDTQYF	TGTGCTAGTGGTCAAGGACTAGCGGGACACACAGATACGCAGTATTTT
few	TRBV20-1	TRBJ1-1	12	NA	CSILGGHTEAFF	TGCAGTATCTTGGGGGGCCACACTGAAGCTTTCTTT
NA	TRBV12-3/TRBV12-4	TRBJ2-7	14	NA	CASSLDKRLDEQYF	TGTGCCAGCAGTTTAGATAAGCGATTGGACGAGCAGTACTTC
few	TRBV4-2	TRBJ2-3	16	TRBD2	CASSQDLAGGPDTQYF	TGTGCCAGCAGCCAAGATCTGGCGGGAGGGCCAGATACGCAGTATTTT
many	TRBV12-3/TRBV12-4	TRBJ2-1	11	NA	CASGRGNEQFF	TGTGCCAGCGGCAGGGGCAATGAGCAGTTCTTC